This T cell receptor (beta chain) was profiled in a study of control samples from healthy donors and cancer patients. This clone appeared once. CDR3 length equals 15 residues. Germline CDR1 reads SGHRS; CDR2 reads YFSETQ. Trimming pared 5 bases from V and 8 bases from J, leaving 19 bases between. TCRdb's table, derived via immunoSEQ multiplex PCR, lists solely in-frame clones and lacks some. The profile shows fewer than 120,000 clones, over 75% of them singletons. This TCR was recovered from a woman aged 55-70 years with lung cancer. The chain has TRBV5-1 and TRBJ1-4, with TRBD1 as a possible D gene (5 bases). What was sequenced was PBMCs. In DNA form, the CDR3 reads TGCGCCAGCAGACCTTCGGGGGTCGGTAGCGAAAAACTGTTTTTT. Protein sequence: CASRPSGVGSEKLFF.